The 31 T cell receptor beta chains presented below share a single source sample, sequenced in a study of early stage breast cancer tumors. TCRdb's table, derived via immunoSEQ multiplex PCR, lists solely in-frame clones and lacks some. Among several thousand clones listed, about 64% were seen once. Sequencing used normal breast tissue next to the tumor. These receptors came from a person in their sixties or seventies with breast cancer.

This chain uses TRBV6-6 with TRBJ2-5, with a possible D match to TRBD2 (5 bases). Germline loops: CDR1 MNHNY, CDR2 SVGAGI (reference sequence). Trimming left V 6 bases short and J 4 bases short, with 6 bases between. The CDR3 spans 11 residues. Here the CDR3 reads CASSAGETQYF. The CDR3 region has the DNA TGTGCCAGCAGCGCGGGAGAGACCCAGTACTTC.

This sequence joins TRBV6-4 and TRBJ1-1; 8 bases agree with TRBD1. The junction had 4 bases not matched to a gene; V was cut back by 6 bases and J by 1 base. Germline CDR1 is MRHNA and CDR2 is SNTAGT. This CDR3 spans 14 amino acids. CDR3 nucleotide sequence: TGTGCCAGCAGAGGGGACAGGACGAACACTGAAGCTTTCTTT. As protein: CASRGDRTNTEAFF.

The V and J genes are TRBV30 and TRBJ1-3, with 8 bases aligning to TRBD1. The germline V gene has CDR1 GTSNPN and CDR2 SVGIG (reference sequence). The CDR3 spans 13 residues. Losses at the gene ends were 4 bases for V and 2 bases for J; bases not matched to a gene: 1. The chain's CDR3 is CAWTTGAGNTIYF. The DNA of the CDR3 is TGTGCCTGGACGACAGGGGCTGGAAACACCATATATTTT.

This CDR3 is CASSYSGGTGELFF. The CDR3 DNA follows: TGTGCCAGCAGTTACTCAGGGGGCACCGGGGAGCTGTTTTTT. The chain employs TRBV6-5 and TRBJ2-2; perhaps TRBD1 as D (6 bases). The V gene lost 0 bases and the J gene lost 4 bases, with 6 bases spanning the gap. Germline loops: CDR1 MNHEY, CDR2 SVGAGI. The CDR3 has 14 amino acids.

The chain uses TRBV5-1 and TRBJ1-2; 7 positions agree with TRBD1. V lost 2 bases to trimming and J lost 3 bases; unmatched junction nucleotides: 4. Germline CDR1 and CDR2: SGHRS and YFSETQ. CDR3 length: 14 amino acids. The CDR3 protein is CASSLTGADYGYTF. CDR3 coding DNA: TGCGCCAGCAGCTTAACAGGGGCGGACTATGGCTACACCTTC. Together with reference TRBV5-1 and TRBJ1-2, the CDR3 gives the full variable domain: KAGVTQTPRYLIKTRGQQVTLSCSPISGHRSVSWYQQTPGQGLQFLFEYFSETQRNKGNFPGRFSGRQFSNSRSEMNVSTLELGDSALYLCASSLTGADYGYTFGSGTRLTVV.

In its sample, this clone is medium-sized. The V and J genes are TRBV7-9 and TRBJ2-7, with 7 bases fitting TRBD1. The CDR3 is 15 amino acids. Germline V CDR1 and CDR2: SEHNR, FQNEAQ (reference sequence). The ends lost 0 bases at V and 5 bases at J; junction bases unmatched: 7. The chain's CDR3 is CASSLAQGDTNEQYF. In DNA form, the CDR3 reads TGTGCCAGCAGCTTAGCGCAGGGGGATACCAACGAGCAGTACTTC. Full variable domain (outside the CDR3, taken from reference TRBV7-9 and TRBJ2-7): DTGVSQNPRHKITKRGQNVTFRCDPISEHNRLYWYRQTLGQGPEFLTYFQNEAQLEKSRLLSDRFSAERPKGSFSTLEIQRTEQGDSAMYLCASSLAQGDTNEQYFGPGTRLTVT.

V and J are TRBV4-3 and TRBJ2-1, with 14 bases that match TRBD2. CDR3 size: 15 residues. CDR1 LGHNA and CDR2 YSLEER come from the germline V gene. V lost 0 bases and J lost 12; bases outside the gene matches: 4. CDR3: CASSQDRLAGGRQFF. The CDR3 coding sequence is TGCGCCAGCAGCCAAGATAGACTAGCGGGAGGGCGGCAGTTCTTC.

The J gene is TRBJ2-3, the V gene TRBV28; D remains unclear. The germline CDR1 and CDR2 sequences are MDHEN and SYDVKM. This CDR3 region has 13 residues. V lost 3 bases and J 6 bases, leaving 10 bases between the germline ends. In DNA form, the CDR3 reads TGTGCCAGCAGTTTTTTAGACATTGATACGCAGTATTTT. Its translation: CASSFLDIDTQYF.

V and J are TRBV9 and TRBJ2-3, with a weak D call TRBD2 (6 bases). Trimming removed 1 base at V and 0 bases at J, with 9 bases between. Looked up from germline, CDR1 is SGDLS and CDR2 is YYNGEE. CDR3 length: 15 amino acids. CDR3 in amino acids: CASSVIAASTDTQYF. In DNA form, the CDR3 reads TGTGCCAGCAGCGTAATAGCGGCAAGCACAGATACGCAGTATTTT.

This clone was counted between two and nine times. The chain links TRBV7-2 to TRBJ2-5; D perhaps matches TRBD1 (5 bases). Between the trimmed V and J ends, which lost 5 bases and 4 bases, there was a span of 11 bases. Germline V gene lookup returns CDR1 SGHTA and CDR2 FQGNSA. There are 13 residues in the CDR3. The CDR3 here is CASSLRVVETQYF. In DNA, the CDR3 is TGTGCCAGCAGCCTCAGGGTGGTAGAGACCCAGTACTTC.

The table lists this clone with a count of one. In nucleotides, the CDR3 is TGTGCCAGCTCCGCAGGGGGCGCGGACACCGGGGAGCTGTTTTTT. This translates into CASSAGGADTGELFF. The chain combines TRBV18 with TRBJ2-2; 8 bases agree with TRBD1. V trimming: 6 bases; J trimming: 3 bases; junction bases outside the gene matches: 6. CDR1 is KGHSH and CDR2 is LQKENI in the germline V gene. The CDR3 length is 15 residues.

The genes are TRBV6-6 and TRBJ1-5; TRBD1 matches at 8 bases. The germline CDR1 and CDR2 sequences are MNHNY and SVGAGI (reference sequence). Trimming cost V 2 bases and J 6 bases; bases outside gene matches: 3. CDR3 length equals 14 residues. The CDR3 DNA reads as TGTGCCAGCAGTTACCGACAGGGGCGTCAGCCCCAGCATTTT. Translating gives CASSYRQGRQPQHF.

V is TRBV15 and J is TRBJ1-2; TRBD1 matches at 12 bases. Germline loops: CDR1 LNHNV, CDR2 YYDKDF (reference sequence). The CDR3 is made up of 17 amino acids. After removal of 3 bases from V and 1 base from J, the junction contained 6 bases not matched to a gene. The CDR3 here is CATSSRDRGRLNYGYTF. The CDR3, as DNA: TGTGCCACCAGCAGCCGGGACAGGGGGCGGCTTAACTATGGCTACACCTTC. Drawing the rest from reference TRBV15 and TRBJ1-2, the complete variable domain is DAMVIQNPRYQVTQFGKPVTLSCSQTLNHNVMYWYQQKSSQAPKLLFHYYDKDFNNEADTPDNFQSRRPNTSFCFLDIRSPGLGDTAMYLCATSSRDRGRLNYGYTFGSGTRLTVV.

CDR3 sequence (DNA): TGTGCCAGCAGTTTATATGCTCCCGGGGTGCAGGGAGGAAAGCCCCAGCATTTT. Its protein product is CASSLYAPGVQGGKPQHF. This chain links TRBV27 with TRBJ1-5; a possible D gene is TRBD1 (5 bases). The CDR3 spans 18 residues. Germline CDR1 MNHEY, CDR2 SMNVEV (reference sequence). With 1 base removed from V and 8 bases from J, the gap between germline ends came to 24 bases.

DNA of the CDR3: TGTGCCAGCAGCCCCTGGACAGGGGATGGGGAGACCCAGTACTTC. Protein sequence: CASSPWTGDGETQYF. The chain has TRBV7-9 and TRBJ2-5; 9 bases map to TRBD1. Germline V gene lookup returns CDR1 SEHNR and CDR2 FQNEAQ (reference sequence). The CDR3 extends over 15 amino acids. The J segment lost 5 bases and the V segment lost 5 bases, leaving 9 bases of the junction unmatched. Supplemented by reference TRBV7-9 and TRBJ2-5, the full variable domain reads DTGVSQNPRHKITKRGQNVTFRCDPISEHNRLYWYRQTLGQGPEFLTYFQNEAQLEKSRLLSDRFSAERPKGSFSTLEIQRTEQGDSAMYLCASSPWTGDGETQYFGPGTRLLVL.

The chain couples TRBV11-2 to TRBJ2-3; 8 nucleotides align to TRBD1. The V gene end was trimmed by 3 bases and the J gene end by 5 bases; junction bases not matched to a gene: 1. The CDR3 loop spans 13 amino acids. CDR1 and CDR2 (germline): SGHAT, FQNNGV. The chain's CDR3 is CASSFRGQDTQYF. The CDR3, as DNA: TGTGCCAGCAGCTTCAGGGGGCAAGATACGCAGTATTTT. Supplemented by reference TRBV11-2 and TRBJ2-3, the full variable domain reads EAGVAQSPRYKIIEKRQSVAFWCNPISGHATLYWYQQILGQGPKLLIQFQNNGVVDDSQLPKDRFSAERLKGVDSTLKIQPAKLEDSAVYLCASSFRGQDTQYFGPGTRLTVL.

V gene TRBV4-3 combines with J gene TRBJ2-2; TRBD2 is a possible D gene (5 bases). The CDR3 sequence is 17 residues long. Deletions cut 4 bases from V and 2 bases from J, with 17 bases between. From germline, CDR1 is LGHNA and CDR2 YSLEER. The CDR3 region is CASSPPAAGGNTGELFF. The CDR3 coding sequence is TGCGCCAGCAGCCCCCCCGCTGCGGGTGGAAACACCGGGGAGCTGTTTTTT.

This clone has more than one count but fewer than ten. The V gene is TRBV7-6, the J gene TRBJ2-5; 10 nucleotides match TRBD2. Germline V gives CDR1 SGHVS, CDR2 FNYEAQ. The CDR3 loop spans 18 amino acids. After removal of 5 bases from V and 3 bases from J, the junction contained 15 bases not matched to a gene. CDR3 protein: CASSARASGRDLKETQYF. Here the CDR3 DNA reads TGTGCCAGCAGCGCTCGAGCGAGCGGGAGGGACCTAAAAGAGACCCAGTACTTC. Full variable domain (remainder filled in from reference TRBV7-6 and TRBJ2-5): GAGVSQSPRYKVTKRGQDVALRCDPISGHVSLYWYRQALGQGPEFLTYFNYEAQQDKSGLPNDRFSAERPEGSISTLTIQRTEQRDSAMYRCASSARASGRDLKETQYFGPGTRLLVL.

The chain uses TRBV9 and TRBJ2-1, with 7 bases identical to TRBD2. This CDR3 is 14 amino acids long. Germline CDR1 reads SGDLS; CDR2 reads YYNGEE. The ends lost 2 bases at V and 4 bases at J; junction bases unmatched: 3. CDR3 sequence (DNA): TGTGCCAGCAGCGTTAGCGGGTTTTACAATGAGCAGTTCTTC. This sequence encodes CASSVSGFYNEQFF.

This rearrangement joins TRBV28 to TRBJ2-3; 7 bases agree with TRBD2. The J segment lost 5 bases and the V segment lost 2 bases, leaving 4 bases of the junction unmatched. Germline V CDR1 and CDR2: MDHEN, SYDVKM. This CDR3 comprises 14 residues. The DNA of the CDR3 is TGTGCCAGCAGTTTAGGGGCGGGAGTAGATACGCAGTATTTT. It encodes CASSLGAGVDTQYF.

This clone was detected once. The V call is TRBV2, the J call TRBJ1-1, with D uncertain. Germline CDR1 and CDR2: SNHLY and FYNNEI. Trimming left V 2 bases short and J 3 bases short, with 10 bases between. The CDR3 sequence is 14 residues long. CDR3 sequence reads: CASSELGGDTEAFF. The CDR3 region has the DNA TGTGCCAGCAGTGAATTAGGAGGCGACACTGAAGCTTTCTTT.

The rearrangement links TRBV5-1 to TRBJ2-7, with D maybe TRBD2 (6 bases). Trimming stripped 7 bases from V and 0 bases from J, with 14 bases between. The CDR3 contains 14 residues. Germline V CDR1 and CDR2: SGHRS, YFSETQ. Written as DNA, the CDR3 is TGCGCCAGCGTACGGGACTCGACCTCCTACGAGCAGTACTTC. Its protein product is CASVRDSTSYEQYF.

There are a few counts of this clone. The CDR3 DNA is TGTGCCTGGAGTGTACCCGGGAACTATGGCTACACCTTC. Protein sequence: CAWSVPGNYGYTF. The chain carries TRBV30 and TRBJ1-2; D gene uncertain. This CDR3 is 13 amino acids long. Trimming took 0 bases from V and 2 from J, leaving 7 bases between them. CDR1 is GTSNPN and CDR2 is SVGIG in the germline V gene (reference sequence).

The rearrangement joins TRBV7-8 to TRBJ2-2; D ambiguous. CDR1 and CDR2 from the germline V gene are SGHVS and FQNEAQ. The CDR3 loop spans 13 amino acids. V was clipped by 11 bases and J by 8 bases, with 18 bases between them. The chain's CDR3 is CAGRSLLPGELFF. The CDR3 nucleotides are TGTGCCGGTCGGAGCCTACTCCCGGGGGAGCTGTTTTTT.

This clone showed up just a few times. CDR3 sequence: CASSLDGGGSSYEQYF. The CDR3 DNA follows: TGTGCCAGCAGCTTGGATGGCGGGGGGTCGTCCTACGAGCAGTACTTC. The chain employs TRBV5-6 and TRBJ2-7; 8 nucleotides match TRBD2. The CDR3 consists of 16 residues. Germline lookup yields CDR1 SGHDT and CDR2 YYEEEE. Losses at the gene ends were 0 bases for V and 1 base for J; bases not matched to a gene: 6.

The gene calls are TRBV30 and TRBJ2-5; 10 nucleotides match TRBD2. Germline trimming cut 5 bases from V and 4 bases from J; bases unmatched to any gene: 4. Looked up from germline, CDR1 is GTSNPN and CDR2 is SVGIG (reference sequence). This CDR3 is 13 amino acids long. Written as DNA, the CDR3 is TGTGCCTGGGGCTTAGCGGGAGGAGAGACCCAGTACTTC. Translating gives CAWGLAGGETQYF.

The chain is built from TRBV7-2 and TRBJ2-7, with 7 bases aligning to TRBD2. V was clipped by 5 bases and J by 0 bases; unmatched bases: 7. Per germline, CDR1 SGHTA and CDR2 FQGNSA. The CDR3 runs 15 residues. The DNA for the CDR3 is TGTGCCAGCAGCGTCACTAGCGCCTCCTCCTACGAGCAGTACTTC. Translation gives CASSVTSASSYEQYF.

The V and J genes are TRBV10-3 and TRBJ2-5; D perhaps matches TRBD1 (5 bases). Germline V lookup: CDR1 ENHRY, CDR2 SYGVKD. This CDR3 region has 15 residues. V shed 5 bases and J shed 0 bases, with 13 bases lying between them. The CDR3 DNA is TGTGCCATCAGTTCAGGGAACGAGTACCAAGAGACCCAGTACTTC. Translating gives CAISSGNEYQETQYF.

This clone is deemed medium-sized. This chain links TRBV6-5 with TRBJ2-1; TRBD2 matches at 7 bases. Per the germline V gene, CDR1 is MNHEY and CDR2 is SVGAGI. V shed 0 bases, J shed 2 bases, and the junction held 4 bases outside the gene matches. The CDR3 length is 16 residues. The CDR3 loop is CASSYSAGEPYNEQFF. The CDR3 DNA sequence: TGTGCCAGCAGTTACTCGGCGGGAGAGCCCTACAATGAGCAGTTCTTC.

This clone was seen only a few times. The chain couples TRBV19 to TRBJ1-2; D is perhaps TRBD1 (5 bases). V was shortened by 6 bases and J by 6 bases, with 17 bases between the two germline ends. The CDR3 is 14 amino acids. Germline loops: CDR1 LNHDA, CDR2 SQIVND (reference sequence). The CDR3 here is CASRAGPQWDGYTF. DNA for the CDR3: TGTGCCAGTAGGGCGGGGCCGCAGTGGGATGGCTACACCTTC.

CDR3 residues: CASSQDPRRPGNTIYF. The CDR3 region has the DNA TGTGCCAGCAGCCAAGACCCACGCAGGCCTGGAAACACCATATATTTT. The chain links TRBV4-2 to TRBJ1-3; D call uncertain. V dropped 0 bases and J dropped 2 bases, with 11 bases sitting between them. The CDR3 totals 16 residues. CDR1 LGHNA and CDR2 YNFKEQ come from the germline V gene.